This is a list of T cell receptor beta chains from one sample in a study of CD8 T cells in ankylosing spondylitis. TCRdb independently ran MiXCR on the 5' RACE reads; one entry per CDR3 protein. The sample has about 220,000 distinct CDR3 sequences; 25% to 30% are singletons. The specimen was blood, either unsorted or a sorted T cell fraction (not recorded which). The receptors here all came from a male donor with ankylosing spondylitis or in good health (not recorded which). The CDR3 runs from the conserved cysteine through the conserved F or W. D genes are given only for firm matches. Only part of the rows carry a size: once, few, many, or a class if the clone is expanded.

J gene: TRBJ2-1; D gene: -; V gene: TRBV6-1; clone size: many; CDR3 DNA: TGTGCCAGCAGTGACCGGGGTCGCGCCCAGTTCTTC; CDR3 protein: CASSDRGRAQFF
J gene: TRBJ2-1; D gene: TRBD1; V gene: TRBV11-2; clone size: many; CDR3 DNA: TGTGCCAGCAGCTCGACAGGGGTCGAGCAGTTCTTC; CDR3 protein: CASSSTGVEQFF
J gene: TRBJ1-1; D gene: TRBD1; V gene: TRBV28; clone size: many; CDR3 DNA: TGTGCCAGCAAAAGGACAGGGGTGAACACTGAAGCTTTCTTT; CDR3 protein: CASKRTGVNTEAFF
J gene: TRBJ2-5; D gene: -; V gene: TRBV10-3; clone size: many; CDR3 DNA: TGTGCCATCAGTGCCAATAGCGGAGGGTACCAAGAGACCCAGTACTTC; CDR3 protein: CAISANSGGYQETQYF
J gene: TRBJ2-1; D gene: -; V gene: TRBV12-3/TRBV12-4; clone size: many; CDR3 DNA: TGTGCCAGCAGCTGGGCAGGGATCGATGAGCAGTTCTTC; CDR3 protein: CASSWAGIDEQFF
J gene: TRBJ2-2; D gene: TRBD1; V gene: TRBV29-1; clone size: many; CDR3 DNA: TGCAGCGTGGACTCAGGGGGCACCGGGGAGCTGTTTTTT; CDR3 protein: CSVDSGGTGELFF
J gene: TRBJ2-1; D gene: TRBD2; V gene: TRBV20-1; clone size: many; CDR3 DNA: TGCAGTACCGGGACTAGCGGGACCTACAATGAGCAGTTCTTC; CDR3 protein: CSTGTSGTYNEQFF
J gene: TRBJ2-1; D gene: TRBD2; V gene: TRBV10-3; clone size: -; CDR3 DNA: TGTGCCATCAGTGAGTCAAGGCTAGCGGGCAGTAATGAGCAGTTCTTC; CDR3 protein: CAISESRLAGSNEQFF
J gene: TRBJ2-3; D gene: -; V gene: TRBV5-6; clone size: -; CDR3 DNA: TGTGCCAGCAGCTTGGCCGGAAGTAGGACAGATACGCAGTATTTT; CDR3 protein: CASSLAGSRTDTQYF
J gene: TRBJ2-5; D gene: TRBD2; V gene: TRBV6-2/TRBV6-3; clone size: -; CDR3 DNA: TGTGCCAGCGCGCTAGCGGGAGTTGAGACCCAGTACTTC; CDR3 protein: CASALAGVETQYF
J gene: TRBJ1-1; D gene: -; V gene: TRBV6-5; clone size: few; CDR3 DNA: TGTGCCAGCAGTTACGGGGTGATGAACACTGAAGCTTTCTTT; CDR3 protein: CASSYGVMNTEAFF
J gene: TRBJ1-1; D gene: -; V gene: TRBV28; clone size: many; CDR3 DNA: TGTGCCAGCAGTTTAATGAACACTGAAGCTTTCTTT; CDR3 protein: CASSLMNTEAFF
J gene: TRBJ2-3; D gene: TRBD2; V gene: TRBV20-1; clone size: -; CDR3 DNA: TGCAGTGCTAGCCCCCTAGCGGGTGCACAAGATACGCAGTATTTT; CDR3 protein: CSASPLAGAQDTQYF
J gene: TRBJ2-7; D gene: TRBD2; V gene: TRBV3-1; clone size: -; CDR3 DNA: TGTGCCAGCAGCCCCACGAGCGGGACCTCCTACGAGCAGTACTTC; CDR3 protein: CASSPTSGTSYEQYF
J gene: TRBJ1-5; D gene: -; V gene: TRBV29-1; clone size: -; CDR3 DNA: TGCAGCGTTGCGGTCAGGGTCAATCAGCCCCAGCATTTT; CDR3 protein: CSVAVRVNQPQHF
J gene: TRBJ1-3; D gene: -; V gene: TRBV20-1; clone size: many; CDR3 DNA: TGCAGTGCTAGGGGCCTGCGAGGAAACACCATATATTTT; CDR3 protein: CSARGLRGNTIYF
J gene: TRBJ2-1; D gene: -; V gene: TRBV5-1; clone size: -; CDR3 DNA: TGCGCCAGCAGCCCCATGAGCACCACCTACAATGAGCAGTTCTTC; CDR3 protein: CASSPMSTTYNEQFF
J gene: TRBJ2-1; D gene: -; V gene: TRBV29-1; clone size: -; CDR3 DNA: TGCAGCACCGGGACGGCGTACAATGAGCAGTTCTTC; CDR3 protein: CSTGTAYNEQFF
J gene: TRBJ2-5; D gene: -; V gene: TRBV5-1; clone size: many; CDR3 DNA: TGCGCCAGCAGCTTGGATTCACTAGGAGAGACCCAGTACTTC; CDR3 protein: CASSLDSLGETQYF
J gene: TRBJ2-1; D gene: -; V gene: TRBV20-1; clone size: -; CDR3 DNA: TGCAGTGCCGGTGGCCAGCGGAGGAACAATGAGCAGTTCTTC; CDR3 protein: CSAGGQRRNNEQFF
J gene: TRBJ1-5; D gene: -; V gene: TRBV20-1; clone size: once; CDR3 DNA: TGCAGTGCTAGAAGCAGGGGAGATCAGCCCCAGCATTTT; CDR3 protein: CSARSRGDQPQHF
J gene: TRBJ2-7; D gene: TRBD2; V gene: TRBV20-1; clone size: -; CDR3 DNA: TGCAGTGCTAGAGCGGGAGGCGGCTCCTACGAGCAGTACTTC; CDR3 protein: CSARAGGGSYEQYF
J gene: TRBJ2-1; D gene: TRBD2; V gene: TRBV20-1; clone size: few; CDR3 DNA: TGCAGTGCTACCCGACTAGCGGGAGGCCCCTACAATGAGCAGTTCTTC; CDR3 protein: CSATRLAGGPYNEQFF
J gene: TRBJ2-1; D gene: TRBD2; V gene: TRBV20-1; clone size: -; CDR3 DNA: TGCAGTGCTTACCCGGGAGGCAATGAGCAGTTCTTC; CDR3 protein: CSAYPGGNEQFF
J gene: TRBJ1-5; D gene: -; V gene: TRBV12-3/TRBV12-4; clone size: many; CDR3 DNA: TGTGCCAGCAGCCTTTCGTATCAGCCCCAGCATTTT; CDR3 protein: CASSLSYQPQHF
J gene: TRBJ2-1; D gene: TRBD2; V gene: TRBV12-3/TRBV12-4; clone size: -; CDR3 DNA: TGTGCCAGCAGTGCACTAGCGGGAGGGTACAATGAGCAGTTCTTC; CDR3 protein: CASSALAGGYNEQFF
J gene: TRBJ2-7; D gene: -; V gene: TRBV5-1; clone size: -; CDR3 DNA: TGCGCCAGCAGCTTGTTGGGAGAAACAACCTACGAGCAGTACTTC; CDR3 protein: CASSLLGETTYEQYF
J gene: TRBJ2-3; D gene: TRBD2; V gene: TRBV6-2/TRBV6-3; clone size: -; CDR3 DNA: TGTGCCAGCAGTTATGGGAGGGCCACAGATACGCAGTATTTT; CDR3 protein: CASSYGRATDTQYF
J gene: TRBJ1-5; D gene: TRBD1; V gene: TRBV11-1; clone size: -; CDR3 DNA: TGTGCCAGCAGCTTAGGAACAGGGGGCGCGGATGTCAATCAGCCCCAGCATTTT; CDR3 protein: CASSLGTGGADVNQPQHF
J gene: TRBJ2-3; D gene: -; V gene: TRBV6-2/TRBV6-3; clone size: -; CDR3 DNA: TGTGCCAGCAGTTCGATAGCGACTAGCACAGATACGCAGTATTTT; CDR3 protein: CASSSIATSTDTQYF
J gene: TRBJ2-6; D gene: TRBD1; V gene: TRBV7-9; clone size: once; CDR3 DNA: TGTGCCAGCAGCGGACAGGGATCCGGGGCCAACGTCCTGACTTTC; CDR3 protein: CASSGQGSGANVLTF
J gene: TRBJ1-1; D gene: -; V gene: TRBV5-5; clone size: few; CDR3 DNA: TGTGCCAGCAGCGTGGGACACTTGAACACTGAAGCTTTCTTT; CDR3 protein: CASSVGHLNTEAFF
J gene: TRBJ1-1; D gene: -; V gene: TRBV29-1; clone size: -; CDR3 DNA: TGCAGCGCCGAAGGTCCAGGACTGAACACTGAAGCTTTCTTT; CDR3 protein: CSAEGPGLNTEAFF
J gene: TRBJ2-3; D gene: -; V gene: TRBV20-1; clone size: -; CDR3 DNA: TGCAGTGCTACTACCAGGTTCAAGGTCTCAGATACGCAGTATTTT; CDR3 protein: CSATTRFKVSDTQYF
J gene: TRBJ2-4; D gene: TRBD2; V gene: TRBV11-1; clone size: -; CDR3 DNA: TGTGCCAGCAGCTTGGCCCCCGGGGGGTTGCCGAGGGAAAACATTCAGTACTTC; CDR3 protein: CASSLAPGGLPRENIQYF
J gene: TRBJ1-1; D gene: -; V gene: TRBV10-3; clone size: many; CDR3 DNA: TGTGCCACAAGTCTTGAATTTGAGGCTTTCTTT; CDR3 protein: CATSLEFEAFF
J gene: TRBJ2-3; D gene: -; V gene: TRBV29-1; clone size: -; CDR3 DNA: TGCAGCGTTGCCGACTTCAATACAGATACGCAGTATTTT; CDR3 protein: CSVADFNTDTQYF
J gene: TRBJ2-3; D gene: -; V gene: TRBV5-1; clone size: -; CDR3 DNA: TGCGCCAGCAGCAAGTCCAGGGCAGATACGCAGTATTTT; CDR3 protein: CASSKSRADTQYF
J gene: TRBJ2-3; D gene: -; V gene: TRBV29-1; clone size: -; CDR3 DNA: TGCAGCGTTATGTTAGCGACTACAGATACGCAGTATTTT; CDR3 protein: CSVMLATTDTQYF
J gene: TRBJ2-1; D gene: TRBD2; V gene: TRBV29-1; clone size: many; CDR3 DNA: TGCAGCGTCCCCACCCAGACTAGCGGGAGAGGGTACAATGAGCAGTTCTTC; CDR3 protein: CSVPTQTSGRGYNEQFF
J gene: TRBJ2-3; D gene: -; V gene: TRBV15; clone size: many; CDR3 DNA: TGTGCCACCAGCAGAGATGGGGGGAAGTACGCAGATACGCAGTATTTT; CDR3 protein: CATSRDGGKYADTQYF
J gene: TRBJ2-7; D gene: -; V gene: TRBV2; clone size: once; CDR3 DNA: TGTGCCGGCATGCTAGGCGAGCAGTACTTC; CDR3 protein: CAGMLGEQYF
J gene: TRBJ2-1; D gene: TRBD2; V gene: TRBV7-8; clone size: -; CDR3 DNA: TGTGCCAGCAGCCCGGGACTAGGCCATGAGCAGTTCTTC; CDR3 protein: CASSPGLGHEQFF
J gene: TRBJ2-2; D gene: -; V gene: TRBV20-1; clone size: many; CDR3 DNA: TGCAGTGCTAATGGGAGTCCCGGGGAGCTGTTTTTT; CDR3 protein: CSANGSPGELFF
J gene: TRBJ2-3; D gene: -; V gene: TRBV12-3/TRBV12-4; clone size: many; CDR3 DNA: TGTGCCAGCGTAACCCTGGGCGGGGCCGGCACAGATACGCAGTATTTT; CDR3 protein: CASVTLGGAGTDTQYF
J gene: TRBJ1-5; D gene: -; V gene: TRBV20-1; clone size: many; CDR3 DNA: TGCAGTGCTAGTCGGCAGGGCCCCCGGGGGACGAGCAATCAGCCCCAGCATTTT; CDR3 protein: CSASRQGPRGTSNQPQHF